Detailed here is one T cell receptor beta chain. Data came from immunoSEQ multiplex PCR; TCRdb stores just in-frame clones and leaves some out. The sample consists of around 180,000 clones, approximately 86% of them appearing once. The source of the sample is a study of control samples from healthy donors and cancer patients. Per germline, CDR1 MNHEY and CDR2 SVGAGI. The CDR3 is made up of 12 amino acids. The ends were cut back, 6 bases at V and 2 bases at J, with 5 bases in the middle. The receptor was isolated from a woman aged 25-40 years in good health. This chain uses TRBV6-5 with TRBJ2-1; no clear D. The sequencing input was blood. This chain's CDR3 is CASRGPYNEQFF. The CDR3 region has the DNA TGTGCCAGCAGGGGCCCCTACAATGAGCAGTTCTTC.